This TCR beta chain was recorded in a study of identical twins. TCRdb fed the 5' RACE reads into MiXCR, producing one record per CDR3 protein. Among a few hundred thousand distinct CDR3 sequences listed, 7.5% to 10% were seen once. This CDR3 comprises 13 residues. Germline CDR1 SQVTM, CDR2 ANQGSEA. V lost 6 bases, J lost 5 bases, and 16 bases lay in between. This clonotype was picked up many times. No antigen is known for it. Overall study results and limits: A lower insertion count was a feature of abundant cord blood beta clonotypes, with no such feature in memory repertoires. Models, which agreed with sharing between unrelated individuals, nonetheless underestimated the out-of-frame TCR alpha sharing seen in monozygotic twins. Interpretation of the results relied on cross-sectional statistical analysis and not on following the same donors.

These data also formed part of another study, on yellow fever vaccine responses in identical twins.

The V and J genes are TRBV29-1 and TRBJ2-5; a possible D gene is TRBD1 (6 bases). Sequencing was done on a sample of PBMCs. The clonotype comes from a woman in her late teens or twenties in good health. The CDR3: CSVRTGFVETQYF. The CDR3, as DNA: TGCAGCGTCAGAACAGGGTTCGTGGAGACCCAGTACTTC.